The T cell receptor (beta chain) described here comes from a study of blood T cells in healthy people across ages. This CDR3 has 14 residues. Germline assignment: CDR1 SGHRS and CDR2 YFSETQ. V shed 3 bases and J shed 1 base, with 10 bases lying between them. This clonotype was recorded a few times. A J-beta primer mix and a sample-barcoded 5' primer were used in a second PCR of about 7 to 12 cycles. TCRdb itself ran the 5' RACE reads through MiXCR, one entry per CDR3 protein. The table records 800,000 to 1,000,000 distinct CDR3 sequences, 40% to 60% of them present only once. This chain uses TRBV5-1 with TRBJ1-1; D uncertain. The material sequenced was blood. This receptor was identified in a man between 25 and 39 years old in good health. CDR3 bases: TGCGCCAGCAGCTCGGCCTTAGGGAACACTGAAGCTTTCTTT. Translating gives CASSSALGNTEAFF. Variable domain in full (rest from reference TRBV5-1 and TRBJ1-1): KAGVTQTPRYLIKTRGQQVTLSCSPISGHRSVSWYQQTPGQGLQFLFEYFSETQRNKGNFPGRFSGRQFSNSRSEMNVSTLELGDSALYLCASSSALGNTEAFFGQGTRLTVV.